The 23 T cell receptor beta chains below come from one sample, sequenced in a study of early T cells in non-severe SARS-CoV-2 infection. TCRdb reprocessed the 5' RACE reads via MiXCR and lists one record per CDR3 protein. The table has approximately 90,000 distinct CDR3 sequences, about 12% seen once; the top ten hold about 4.4%. Sequences were derived from whole blood, sampled at baseline. The receptors come from an adult who was a healthcare worker with PCR-confirmed SARS-CoV-2 infection or an uninfected control (not recorded which).

This clonotype was found a few times. The V and J genes are TRBV20-1 and TRBJ2-5, with 10 bases fitting TRBD2. V was clipped by 4 bases and J by 2 bases; unmatched bases: 4. Per the germline V gene, CDR1 is DFQATT and CDR2 is SNEGSKA (reference sequence). The CDR3 is 14 residues long. The CDR3 region has the DNA TGCAGTGCTACCGAACTAGCGGGGCAAGAGACCCAGTACTTC. As protein: CSATELAGQETQYF.

V and J are TRBV19 and TRBJ2-1, with TRBD2 identical over 14 bases. This CDR3 has 15 residues. CDR1 is LNHDA and CDR2 is SQIVND in the germline V gene (reference sequence). The V gene end was trimmed by 5 bases and the J gene end by 15 bases; junction bases not matched to a gene: 12. CDR3 sequence: CASSSGTSGSRGVFF. The CDR3 bases are TGTGCCAGTAGTTCCGGGACTAGCGGGAGCAGGGGGGTGTTCTTC.

The V gene is TRBV5-4, the J gene TRBJ1-2; possibly TRBD1 for D (6 bases). V gave up 1 base and J gave up 6 bases, with 10 bases separating them. CDR3 length: 13 residues. Germline loops: CDR1 SGHNT, CDR2 YYREEE (reference sequence). The CDR3 loop reads CASSLRQVHGYTF. CDR3 DNA sequence: TGTGCCAGCAGCTTGAGACAGGTACATGGCTACACCTTC.

The rearrangement links TRBV27 to TRBJ1-2; D is perhaps TRBD1 (5 bases). The CDR3 has 17 amino acids. CDR1 and CDR2 (germline): MNHEY, SMNVEV (reference sequence). V was clipped by 6 bases and J by 3 bases, with 23 bases between them. The chain's CDR3 is CASSPLIDLGVYYGYTF. The CDR3 nucleotides read TGTGCCAGCAGCCCTCTTATAGACCTGGGGGTCTACTATGGCTACACCTTC.

At least ten counts were recorded for this clonotype. The chain carries TRBV10-2 and TRBJ1-5; possibly TRBD1 for D (5 bases). This CDR3 contains 17 residues. V lost 3 bases to trimming and J lost 0 bases, with 15 bases between them. Per germline, CDR1 WSHSY and CDR2 SAAADI. This CDR3 reads CASSDGPRGYSNQPQHF. CDR3 DNA: TGCGCCAGCAGTGACGGCCCGAGGGGTTATAGCAATCAGCCCCAGCATTTT.

The chain employs TRBV5-1 and TRBJ2-5; no firm D call. Germline V CDR1 and CDR2: SGHRS, YFSETQ. The CDR3 has 12 residues. Trimming removed 0 bases at V and 4 bases at J, with 4 bases between. CDR3: CASSLEGETQYF. CDR3 in DNA: TGCGCCAGCAGCTTGGAAGGAGAGACCCAGTACTTC.

The chain has TRBV5-1 and TRBJ2-1, with D possibly matching TRBD1 (6 bases). V was clipped by 1 base and J by 4 bases, with 12 bases between them. The CDR3 extends over 15 amino acids. Germline-derived CDR1 and CDR2 are SGHRS and YFSETQ. The CDR3 nucleotides read TGCGCCAGCAGCTTGTCAGGGGACCTATACAATGAGCAGTTCTTC. Translation gives CASSLSGDLYNEQFF.

This clonotype has just a few counts. This sequence joins TRBV7-3 and TRBJ2-3; 8 positions agree with TRBD1. The CDR3 has 13 residues. The V gene's germline CDR1 is SGHTA and CDR2 FQGTGA. J was trimmed by 14 bases and V by 5 bases; bases with no gene match: 12. CDR3 region: CASSIAPGQEGYF. As DNA, the CDR3 is TGTGCCAGCAGCATCGCGCCGGGACAGGAGGGGTATTTT.

This clonotype was seen a handful of times. The rearrangement joins TRBV6-1 to TRBJ2-7; possibly TRBD1 for D (6 bases). The CDR3 spans 11 residues. Germline V gives CDR1 MNHNS, CDR2 SASEGT. Trimming removed 7 bases from V and 12 bases from J, with 16 bases in between. CDR3 amino acids: CASNQGSTWYF. The CDR3 nucleotides read TGTGCCAGCAATCAGGGGTCCACCTGGTACTTC.

This clonotype was observed a handful of times. The chain recombines TRBV20-1 with TRBJ2-1, with D perhaps TRBD1 (6 bases). The CDR3 extends over 14 amino acids. The germline V gene encodes CDR1 DFQATT and CDR2 SNEGSKA (reference sequence). Trimming shortened V by 6 bases and J by 1 base, and 13 bases separated the two germline ends. The CDR3, as DNA: TGCAGTGCCCGACAGGTTTGGTCCTACAATGAGCAGTTCTTC. Translation: CSARQVWSYNEQFF.

The gene calls are TRBV11-2 and TRBJ2-7; D gene uncertain. CDR1 and CDR2 from the germline V gene are SGHAT and FQNNGV. V lost 4 bases and J lost 3, with 16 bases in between. This CDR3 is built from 15 residues. DNA for the CDR3: TGTGCCAGCAGCTCGACACTACCCACCTTCTACGAGCAGTACTTC. It yields the protein CASSSTLPTFYEQYF.

The chain links TRBV6-1 to TRBJ2-1; TRBD1 matches at 8 bases. The trim removed 2 bases at V and 4 bases at J, leaving 4 bases unmatched. CDR1 is MNHNS, CDR2 SASEGT, per germline. The CDR3 has 15 amino acids. The CDR3 sequence is CASSEQGAGYNEQFF. DNA of the CDR3: TGTGCCAGCAGTGAACAGGGGGCGGGATACAATGAGCAGTTCTTC.

The chain joins TRBV3-1 to TRBJ2-2, with no clear D. Germline CDR1 is LGHDT and CDR2 is YNNKEL (reference sequence). The CDR3 has 15 amino acids. Trimming removed 4 bases from V and 5 bases from J, with 14 bases in between. The CDR3 reads CASSPILGGTGELFF. In DNA, the CDR3 is TGTGCCAGCAGCCCCATATTAGGTGGGACCGGGGAGCTGTTTTTT.

V is TRBV29-1 and J is TRBJ2-3; D unclear. This CDR3 is built from 14 residues. CDR1 and CDR2 (germline): SQVTM, ANQGSEA. V was clipped by 4 bases and J by 2 bases, with 13 bases between them. Here the CDR3 reads CSVAPLLNTDTQYF. CDR3 in DNA: TGCAGCGTTGCTCCCCTCCTGAACACAGATACGCAGTATTTT.

In its sample, this clonotype was seen many times. The chain is built from TRBV18 and TRBJ2-3; unclear D gene. Germline CDR1 KGHSH, CDR2 LQKENI. The CDR3 is 12 residues long. V was shortened by 1 base and J by 8 bases, with 7 bases between the two germline ends. CDR3 DNA: TGTGCCAGCTCACCACGGGTCGGTACGCAGTATTTT. This gives the protein CASSPRVGTQYF.

This chain uses TRBV19 with TRBJ1-2; 7 nucleotides agree with TRBD1. Per the germline V gene, CDR1 is LNHDA and CDR2 is SQIVND (reference sequence). The length of the CDR3 is 14 residues. V shed 3 bases and J 3 bases; nucleotides not matched to a gene: 4. CDR3 region: CASSIIGTDYGYTF. DNA for the CDR3: TGTGCCAGTAGTATCATTGGGACAGACTATGGCTACACCTTC.

This clonotype was seen ten or more times. The genes are TRBV10-3 and TRBJ2-1; tentatively, D is TRBD2 (5 bases). The germline V and J ends were trimmed by 6 bases and 2 bases, with 11 bases remaining between them. The CDR3 extends over 14 amino acids. Germline V lookup: CDR1 ENHRY, CDR2 SYGVKD. The CDR3 nucleotides are TGTGCCATCAGCTGGACTGGCGCCTACAATGAGCAGTTCTTC. Amino acid sequence: CAISWTGAYNEQFF.

There are many counts of this clonotype. The chain has TRBV7-9 and TRBJ2-7; tentative D call: TRBD1 (5 bases). The CDR3 contains 11 residues. CDR1 SEHNR and CDR2 FQNEAQ come from the germline V gene (reference sequence). The germline V and J ends were trimmed by 8 bases and 11 bases, with 16 bases remaining between them. The CDR3 is CASQGLGVEYF. In nucleotides, the CDR3 is TGTGCCAGCCAGGGTCTTGGTGTGGAGTACTTC.

The rearrangement joins TRBV10-3 to TRBJ2-3; D ambiguous. V dropped 4 bases and J dropped 4 bases, with 9 bases sitting between them. Germline V gives CDR1 ENHRY, CDR2 SYGVKD. This CDR3 contains 13 residues. The CDR3 DNA sequence: TGTGCCATCAGTGGCCAGGTCGCAGATACGCAGTATTTT. Translated, it gives CAISGQVADTQYF.

The genes are TRBV11-2 and TRBJ1-1; no firm D call. The germline V gene has CDR1 SGHAT and CDR2 FQNNGV. This CDR3 spans 15 amino acids. V lost 4 bases to trimming and J lost 4 bases, with 16 bases between them. The CDR3 nucleotides read TGTGCCAGCAGCTATCCTCCGGACGGGGTCACTGAAGCTTTCTTT. It codes for CASSYPPDGVTEAFF.

The rearrangement links TRBV6-1 to TRBJ1-3; no reliable D call. This CDR3 region has 12 residues. V gave up 1 base and J gave up 5 bases, with 3 bases separating them. Germline CDR1 reads MNHNS; CDR2 reads SASEGT. The CDR3 here is CASSEGRNTIYF. Here the CDR3 DNA reads TGTGCCAGCAGTGAAGGTAGAAACACCATATATTTT.

The V call is TRBV25-1, the J call TRBJ2-3; 9 bases align to TRBD1. J gave up 4 bases and V 2 bases, and 10 bases lay outside the gene matches. Looked up from germline, CDR1 is MGHDK and CDR2 is SYGVNS. The CDR3 contains 17 residues. The CDR3 protein is CASSEIPLTGGPDTQYF. CDR3 sequence (DNA): TGTGCCAGCAGTGAAATTCCCTTGACAGGGGGGCCAGATACGCAGTATTTT. The variable domain in full, with the rest retrieved from reference TRBV25-1 and TRBJ2-3, is EADIYQTPRYLVIGTGKKITLECSQTMGHDKMYWYQQDPGMELHLIHYSYGVNSTEKGDLSSESTVSRIRTEHFPLTLESARPSHTSQYLCASSEIPLTGGPDTQYFGPGTRLTVL.

The chain joins TRBV5-1 to TRBJ2-7; D uncertain. Trimming removed 1 base from V and 1 base from J, with 9 bases in between. Germline V gene data show CDR1 as SGHRS and CDR2 as YFSETQ. This CDR3 contains 14 residues. In nucleotides, the CDR3 is TGCGCCAGCAGCTTGCCCCAGACTTCCTACGAGCAGTACTTC. Its translation: CASSLPQTSYEQYF.